Presented here are 14 T cell receptor beta chains from one specimen sequenced in a study of metastatic and nonmetastatic thyroid tumors. No patient received treatment before thyroid surgery. TCRdb re-analyzed the PCR reads through MiXCR. The sample yields about 16,000 clones, 27% seen once. The sample was adjacent normal tissue. The receptors stem from a female donor with papillary thyroid cancer or a benign thyroid nodule (not recorded which). Some clones in this sample may be carry-over from other donors' samples.

Comment on this clone: Other DNA sequences in this specimen translate into the identical CDR3. This chain connects TRBV6-1 to TRBJ1-2, with D uncertain. CDR1 and CDR2 (germline): MNHNS, SASEGT. V lost 1 base and J lost 11, with 17 bases in between. CDR3 length equals 14 residues. The CDR3 DNA is TGTGCCAGCAGTGAAGATCCCGCATTTACGGGATACACCTTC. This sequence encodes CASSEDPAFTGYTF.

The chain links TRBV3-1 to TRBJ2-7; no firm D call. Germline V gives CDR1 LGHDT, CDR2 YNNKEL (reference sequence). The CDR3 spans 13 residues. The V gene lost 1 base and the J gene lost 7 bases, with 11 bases spanning the gap. Written as DNA, the CDR3 is TGTGCCAGCAGCCAAGTAATGATGGGAGAGCAGTACTTC. Translating it yields CASSQVMMGEQYF.

The J gene is TRBJ2-1, the V gene TRBV20-1; the D gene is possibly TRBD2 (6 bases). The germline V gene encodes CDR1 DFQATT and CDR2 SNEGSKA (reference sequence). CDR3 size: 13 residues. Trimming cost V 7 bases and J 3 bases, with 13 bases left between them. The CDR3 nucleotides read TGCAGTGGCGGGACTGCAAACTACAATGAGCAGTTCTTC. Translating gives CSGGTANYNEQFF.

This clone has a handful of counts. V usage is TRBV7-9 and J usage is TRBJ2-1; 10 positions match TRBD1. CDR1 is SEHNR and CDR2 is FQNEAQ in the germline V gene (reference sequence). CDR3 length: 15 amino acids. V was clipped by 4 bases and J by 7 bases; unmatched bases: 7. The CDR3 spells CASSWGQGTGNEQFF. The CDR3 nucleotides read TGTGCCAGCAGCTGGGGACAGGGGACGGGGAATGAGCAGTTCTTC.

This clone was counted only a few times. The rearrangement joins TRBV6-2 or TRBV6-3 to TRBJ2-7; D uncertain. CDR1 and CDR2 from the germline V gene are MNHEY and SVGEGT. This CDR3 spans 13 amino acids. Trimming left V 0 bases short and J 2 bases short, with 5 bases between. The DNA of the CDR3 is TGTGCCAGCAGTTACTCAGGGCCCTACGAGCAGTACTTC. Amino acid sequence: CASSYSGPYEQYF.

This clone came up a few times. The same CDR3 also results from other DNA sequences found in this sample. The genes are TRBV7-2 and TRBJ2-7, with a possible D match to TRBD2 (5 bases). Trimming pared 1 base from V and 5 bases from J, leaving 12 bases between. Germline values: CDR1 SGHTA, CDR2 FQGNSA. The CDR3 loop spans 14 amino acids. The CDR3 region has the DNA TGTGCCAGCAGCTTAGGCCCGGGGTCGGACGAGCAGTACTTC. It codes for CASSLGPGSDEQYF.

The gene calls are TRBV5-1 and TRBJ2-7; D remains ambiguous. This CDR3 has 13 amino acids. Trimming left V 1 base short and J 1 base short, with 6 bases between. CDR1 and CDR2 (germline): SGHRS, YFSETQ. CDR3 amino acids: CASSLSPSYEQYF. DNA for the CDR3: TGCGCCAGCAGCTTGTCCCCTTCCTACGAGCAGTACTTC.

The chain links TRBV24-1 to TRBJ2-7, with a weak D call TRBD2 (6 bases). The V gene lost 6 bases and the J gene lost 5 bases, with 16 bases spanning the gap. The CDR3 runs 14 residues. Germline CDR1 is KGHDR and CDR2 is SFDVKD. DNA of the CDR3: TGTGCCACCAGTCCCGGGCAGGGACTTCACGAGCAGTACTTC. It encodes CATSPGQGLHEQYF.

This chain links TRBV7-3 with TRBJ2-1, with D possibly being TRBD1 (6 bases). CDR3 length: 16 amino acids. Germline CDR1 and CDR2: SGHTA and FQGTGA. The ends were cut back, 4 bases at V and 9 bases at J, with 22 bases in the middle. This chain's CDR3 is CASSSEPGHGLGEQFF. The CDR3 DNA reads as TGTGCCAGCAGCTCAGAGCCGGGACACGGGCTCGGTGAGCAGTTCTTC.

The V and J genes are TRBV27 and TRBJ2-1; perhaps TRBD1 as D (5 bases). The CDR3 covers 15 residues. With 0 bases removed from V and 2 bases from J, the gap between germline ends came to 8 bases. Germline CDR1 is MNHEY and CDR2 is SMNVEV (reference sequence). CDR3 region: CASSLSVGAYNEQFF. CDR3 DNA sequence: TGTGCCAGCAGTTTATCAGTAGGGGCCTACAATGAGCAGTTCTTC.

The chain combines TRBV19 with TRBJ1-5, with a weak D call TRBD1 (6 bases). V gave up 6 bases and J gave up 0 bases, with 21 bases separating them. The CDR3 extends over 18 amino acids. Per the germline V gene, CDR1 is LNHDA and CDR2 is SQIVND (reference sequence). This CDR3 is CASRQRRDNFYSNQPQHF. In DNA form, the CDR3 reads TGTGCCAGTAGACAGCGCCGGGACAATTTTTATAGCAATCAGCCCCAGCATTTT. The full variable domain, its missing parts supplied by reference TRBV19 and TRBJ1-5, is DGGITQSPKYLFRKEGQNVTLSCEQNLNHDAMYWYRQDPGQGLRLIYYSQIVNDFQKGDIAEGYSVSREKKESFPLTVTSAQKNPTAFYLCASRQRRDNFYSNQPQHFGDGTRLSIL.

The chain joins TRBV4-1 to TRBJ2-1; D is tentatively TRBD1 or TRBD2 (6 bases each). The CDR3 is 17 residues long. Trimming cost V 3 bases and J 5 bases, with 20 bases left between them. Germline V gives CDR1 MGHRA, CDR2 YSYEKL. DNA for the CDR3: TGCGCCAGCAGCCATGGACGGGCTGGGGGGCTGGACAATGAGCAGTTCTTC. Its protein is CASSHGRAGGLDNEQFF.

This chain uses TRBV7-9 with TRBJ2-3, with TRBD2 matching 8 bases. Germline CDR1 is SEHNR and CDR2 is FQNEAQ (reference sequence). This CDR3 region has 17 residues. V lost 4 bases to trimming and J lost 4 bases; unmatched junction nucleotides: 13. The CDR3 nucleotides are TGTGCCAGCAGCTCCTCTAATAGCGGGATACTCTCAGATACGCAGTATTTT. It codes for CASSSSNSGILSDTQYF.

This clone was observed a handful of times. The chain has TRBV6-2 or TRBV6-3 and TRBJ1-5; D gene unclear. V was cut by 5 bases and J by 7 bases, with 12 bases left in between. This CDR3 region has 13 residues. Looked up from germline, CDR1 is MNHEY and CDR2 is SVGEGT. The CDR3 DNA sequence: TGTGCCAGCAGTCCGTGGAGAGGCCAGCCCCAGCATTTT. The encoded protein is CASSPWRGQPQHF.